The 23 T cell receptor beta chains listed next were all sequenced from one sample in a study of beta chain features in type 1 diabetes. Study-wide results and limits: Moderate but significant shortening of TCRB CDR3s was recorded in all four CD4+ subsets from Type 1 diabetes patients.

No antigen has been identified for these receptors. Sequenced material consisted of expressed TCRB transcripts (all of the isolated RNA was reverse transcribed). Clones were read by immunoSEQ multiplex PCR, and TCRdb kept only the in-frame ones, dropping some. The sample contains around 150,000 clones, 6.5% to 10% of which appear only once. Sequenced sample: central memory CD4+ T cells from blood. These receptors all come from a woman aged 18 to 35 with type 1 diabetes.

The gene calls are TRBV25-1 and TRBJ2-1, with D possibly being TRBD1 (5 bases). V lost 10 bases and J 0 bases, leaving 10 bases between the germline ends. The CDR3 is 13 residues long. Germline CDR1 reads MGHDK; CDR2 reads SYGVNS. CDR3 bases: TGTGCCACCCAGGGCAACTCCTACAATGAGCAGTTCTTC. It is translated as CATQGNSYNEQFF. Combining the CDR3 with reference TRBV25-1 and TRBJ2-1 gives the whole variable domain EADIYQTPRYLVIGTGKKITLECSQTMGHDKMYWYQQDPGMELHLIHYSYGVNSTEKGDLSSESTVSRIRTEHFPLTLESARPSHTSQYLCATQGNSYNEQFFGPGTRLTVL.

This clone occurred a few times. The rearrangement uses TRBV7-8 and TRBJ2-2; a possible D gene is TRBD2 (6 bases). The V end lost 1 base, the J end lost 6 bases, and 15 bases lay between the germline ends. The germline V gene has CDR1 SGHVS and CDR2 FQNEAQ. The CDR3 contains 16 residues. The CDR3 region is CASSLGAGRLAGELFF. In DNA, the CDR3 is TGTGCCAGCAGCTTAGGGGCAGGGAGGTTGGCCGGGGAGCTGTTTTTT.

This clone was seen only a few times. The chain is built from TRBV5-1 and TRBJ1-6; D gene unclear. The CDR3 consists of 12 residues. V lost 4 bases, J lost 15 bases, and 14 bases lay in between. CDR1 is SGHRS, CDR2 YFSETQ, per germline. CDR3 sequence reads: CASSQDPGNLHF. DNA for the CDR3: TGCGCCAGCAGCCAAGACCCGGGGAACCTCCACTTT.

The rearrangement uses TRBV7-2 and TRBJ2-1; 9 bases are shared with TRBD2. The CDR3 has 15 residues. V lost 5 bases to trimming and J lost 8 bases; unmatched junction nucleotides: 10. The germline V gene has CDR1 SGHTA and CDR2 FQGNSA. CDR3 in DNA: TGTGCCAGCAGCCCCACCGGGACTAGCTCGGATGAGCAGTTCTTC. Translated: CASSPTGTSSDEQFF.

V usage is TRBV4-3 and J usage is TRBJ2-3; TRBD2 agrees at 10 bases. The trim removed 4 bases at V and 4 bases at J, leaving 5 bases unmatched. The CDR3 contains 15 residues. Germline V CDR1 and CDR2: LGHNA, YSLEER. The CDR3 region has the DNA TGCGCCAGCAGCCTAGCTAGCGGGGGTTCAGATACGCAGTATTTT. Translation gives CASSLASGGSDTQYF.

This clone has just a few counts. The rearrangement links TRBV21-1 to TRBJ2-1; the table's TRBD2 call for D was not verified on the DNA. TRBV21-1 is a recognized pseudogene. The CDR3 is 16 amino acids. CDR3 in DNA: TGTGCCAGCGCCCTAGGCACTAGCGGAACACACAATGAGCAGTTCTTC. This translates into CASALGTSGTHNEQFF.

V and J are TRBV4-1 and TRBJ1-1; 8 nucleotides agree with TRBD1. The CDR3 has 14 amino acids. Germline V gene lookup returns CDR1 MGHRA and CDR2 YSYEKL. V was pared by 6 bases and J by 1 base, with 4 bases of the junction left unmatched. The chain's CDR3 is CASSRQGTNTEAFF. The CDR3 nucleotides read TGCGCCAGCAGTCGACAGGGGACGAACACTGAAGCTTTCTTT.

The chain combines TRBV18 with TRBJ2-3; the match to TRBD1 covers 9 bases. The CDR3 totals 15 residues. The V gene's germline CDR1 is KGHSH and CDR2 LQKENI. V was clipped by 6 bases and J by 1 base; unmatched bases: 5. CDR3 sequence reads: CASSLWDRGTDTQYF. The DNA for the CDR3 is TGTGCCAGCTCCCTATGGGACAGGGGCACAGATACGCAGTATTTT.

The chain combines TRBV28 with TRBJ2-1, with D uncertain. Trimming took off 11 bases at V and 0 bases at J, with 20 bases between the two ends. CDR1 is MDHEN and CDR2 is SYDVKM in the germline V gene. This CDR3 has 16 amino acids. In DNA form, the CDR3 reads TGTGCCCATTCCCGCCAACGGAGAAGCTCCTACAATGAGCAGTTCTTC. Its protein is CAHSRQRRSSYNEQFF.

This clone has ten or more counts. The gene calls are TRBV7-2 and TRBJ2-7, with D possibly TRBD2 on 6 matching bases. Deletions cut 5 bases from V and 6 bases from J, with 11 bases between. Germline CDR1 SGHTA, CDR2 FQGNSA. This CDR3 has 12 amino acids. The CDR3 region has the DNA TGTGCCAGCAGCCCCGTCGGGGGCGAGCAGTACTTC. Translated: CASSPVGGEQYF.

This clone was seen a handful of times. The CDR3 loop reads CASSLALDGYTF. CDR3 bases: TGTGCCAGCAGCTTAGCCCTAGACGGCTACACCTTC. This sequence joins TRBV11-2 and TRBJ1-2; D is undetermined. V gave up 1 base and J gave up 8 bases, with 8 bases separating them. The CDR3 sequence is 12 residues long. Germline CDR1 reads SGHAT; CDR2 reads FQNNGV. The full variable domain, rest sourced from reference TRBV11-2 and TRBJ1-2, is EAGVAQSPRYKIIEKRQSVAFWCNPISGHATLYWYQQILGQGPKLLIQFQNNGVVDDSQLPKDRFSAERLKGVDSTLKIQPAKLEDSAVYLCASSLALDGYTFGSGTRLTVV.

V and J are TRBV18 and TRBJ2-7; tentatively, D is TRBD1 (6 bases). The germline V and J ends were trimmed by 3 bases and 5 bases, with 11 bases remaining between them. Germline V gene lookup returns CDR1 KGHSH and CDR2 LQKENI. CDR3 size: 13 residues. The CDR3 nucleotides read TGTGCCAGCTCACCGGGGGCCCTTGACGAGCAGTACTTC. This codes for CASSPGALDEQYF.

CDR3 amino acids: CASSQGSSESDTQYF. In nucleotides, the CDR3 is TGCGCCAGCAGCCAAGGATCTAGTGAGTCAGATACGCAGTATTTT. V gene TRBV4-1 combines with J gene TRBJ2-3; D call uncertain. The germline V gene encodes CDR1 MGHRA and CDR2 YSYEKL. This CDR3 comprises 15 residues. Trimming removed 1 base from V and 4 bases from J, with 12 bases in between.

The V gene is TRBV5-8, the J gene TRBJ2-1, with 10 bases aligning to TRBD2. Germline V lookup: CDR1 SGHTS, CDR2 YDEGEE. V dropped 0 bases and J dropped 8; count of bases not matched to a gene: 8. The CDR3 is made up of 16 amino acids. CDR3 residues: CASSLGAGGQLDEQFF. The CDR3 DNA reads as TGTGCCAGCAGCTTGGGAGCGGGAGGGCAATTGGATGAGCAGTTCTTC. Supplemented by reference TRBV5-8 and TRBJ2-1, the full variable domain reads EAGVTQSPTHLIKTRGQQATLRCSPISGHTSVYWYQQALGLGLQFLLWYDEGEERNRGNFPPRFSGRQFPNYSSELNVNALELEDSALYLCASSLGAGGQLDEQFFGPGTRLTVL.

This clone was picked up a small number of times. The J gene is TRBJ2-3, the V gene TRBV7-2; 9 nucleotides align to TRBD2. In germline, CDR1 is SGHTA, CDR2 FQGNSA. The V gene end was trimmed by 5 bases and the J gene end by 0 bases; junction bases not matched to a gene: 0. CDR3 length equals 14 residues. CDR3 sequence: CASSTSGSTDTQYF. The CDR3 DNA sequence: TGTGCCAGCAGCACTAGCGGGAGCACAGATACGCAGTATTTT.

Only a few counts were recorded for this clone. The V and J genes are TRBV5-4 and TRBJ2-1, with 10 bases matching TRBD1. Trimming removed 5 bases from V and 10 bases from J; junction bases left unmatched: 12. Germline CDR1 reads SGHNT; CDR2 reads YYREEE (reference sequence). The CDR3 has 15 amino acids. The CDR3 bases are TGTGCCAGCAGAGGAGGGACAGGGGATTTTGGGGAGCAGTTCTTC. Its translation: CASRGGTGDFGEQFF.

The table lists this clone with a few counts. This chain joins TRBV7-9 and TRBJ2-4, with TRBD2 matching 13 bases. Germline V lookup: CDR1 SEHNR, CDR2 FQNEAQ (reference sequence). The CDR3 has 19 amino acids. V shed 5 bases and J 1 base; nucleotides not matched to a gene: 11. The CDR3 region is CASSPMGTSGMWAKNIQYF. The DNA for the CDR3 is TGTGCCAGCAGCCCGATGGGGACTAGCGGGATGTGGGCCAAAAACATTCAGTACTTC.

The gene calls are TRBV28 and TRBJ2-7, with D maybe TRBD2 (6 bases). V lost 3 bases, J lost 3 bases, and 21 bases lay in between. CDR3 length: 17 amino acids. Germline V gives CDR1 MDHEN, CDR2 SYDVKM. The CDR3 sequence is CASSFGGTSVRSYEQYF. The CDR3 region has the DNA TGTGCCAGCAGTTTTGGCGGGACCTCTGTGCGGAGCTACGAGCAGTACTTC.

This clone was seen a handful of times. The CDR3, as DNA: TGCGCCAGCAGCCAAGATACGGCGGGGAATGAGCAGTTCTTC. Translating gives CASSQDTAGNEQFF. This chain uses TRBV4-3 with TRBJ2-1, with a weak D call TRBD2 (6 bases). Between the trimmed V and J ends, which lost 0 bases and 7 bases, there was a span of 10 bases. The CDR3 is 14 amino acids. Germline lookup yields CDR1 LGHNA and CDR2 YSLEER.

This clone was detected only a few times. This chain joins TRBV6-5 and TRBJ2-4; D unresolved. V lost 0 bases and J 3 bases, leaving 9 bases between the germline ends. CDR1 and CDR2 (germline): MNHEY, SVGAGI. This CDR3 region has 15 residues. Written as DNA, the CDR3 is TGTGCCAGCAGTTACTCGAAGGCAGGCAAAAACATTCAGTACTTC. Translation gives CASSYSKAGKNIQYF.

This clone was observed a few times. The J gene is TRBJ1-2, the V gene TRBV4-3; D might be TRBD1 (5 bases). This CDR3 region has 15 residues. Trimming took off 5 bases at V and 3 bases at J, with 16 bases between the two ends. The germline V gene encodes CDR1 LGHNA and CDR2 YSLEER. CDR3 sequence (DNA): TGCGCCAGCAGCGAGGGGTTATGGGGGGACTATGGCTACACCTTC. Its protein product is CASSEGLWGDYGYTF.

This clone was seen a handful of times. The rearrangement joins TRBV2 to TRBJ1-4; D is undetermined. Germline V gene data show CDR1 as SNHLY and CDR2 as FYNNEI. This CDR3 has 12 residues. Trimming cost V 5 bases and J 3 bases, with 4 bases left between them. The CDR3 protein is CASSTANEKLFF. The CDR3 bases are TGTGCCAGCAGTACGGCTAATGAAAAACTGTTTTTT.

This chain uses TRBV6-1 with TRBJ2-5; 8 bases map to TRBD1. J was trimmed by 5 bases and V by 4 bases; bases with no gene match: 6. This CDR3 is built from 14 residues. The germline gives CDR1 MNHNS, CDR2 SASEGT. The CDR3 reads CASSATRGRETQYF. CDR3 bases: TGTGCCAGCAGTGCAACCAGGGGGCGGGAGACCCAGTACTTC.